This T cell receptor (beta chain) was obtained from a study of T cells in women clearing cervical HPV infection. Genomic DNA, averaging around 1,200 ng per sample, yielded TCR beta CDR3 via immunoSEQ. The assay was immunoSEQ multiplex PCR, and TCRdb's table has in-frame clones only and misses some. Its table lists about 20,000 clones. Regarding this clone: The read stops 3 residues short of the end of the CDR3; the missing end is completed from the germline J gene.

Unmatched junction bases numbered 14, after V lost 3 bases and J lost 7 bases. CDR3 size: 17 residues. CDR1 and CDR2 from the germline V gene are WNHNN and SYGVQD (reference sequence). The sequenced material came from blood buffy coat. This TCR was sampled from a woman between 18 and 70 years old with a cervical HPV16 infection that either progressed to CIN3+ or cleared (not recorded which). This chain connects TRBV10-1 to TRBJ2-2, with 7 bases aligning to TRBD1. CDR3 loop: CASSDGYRGGRIGELFF. CDR3 bases read: TGCGCCAGCAGTGATGGATATCGAGGGGGCAGGATCGGGGAG.